This entry lists 7 T cell receptor beta chains sequenced from one sample in a study of T cell repertoires in cytomegalovirus infection. TCRdb ran MiXCR on the reads and lists one entry per CDR3 protein. The sample lists 750,000 to 900,000 distinct CDR3 sequences, roughly 29% occurring once. Antigen specificity for these receptors is unknown. The source material was cultured CD8+ T cells from PBMCs, sampled from culture after CMV antigen stimulation. These TCRs come from a human donor in good health (CMV status not recorded). Some clones in this sample may be carry-over from other donors' samples.

The genes are TRBV10-3 and TRBJ1-5; 10 bases are a match to TRBD1. CDR1 is ENHRY, CDR2 SYGVKD, per germline. Trimming cost V 6 bases and J 5 bases; bases outside gene matches: 4. This CDR3 is built from 14 residues. CDR3 in amino acids: CAIRGTGDDQPQHF. CDR3 sequence (DNA): TGTGCCATCAGGGGGACAGGGGACGATCAGCCCCAGCATTTT.

There are a few counts of this clonotype. J is TRBJ1-5 and V is TRBV19; unclear D gene. The CDR3 has 14 amino acids. Looked up from germline, CDR1 is LNHDA and CDR2 is SQIVND (reference sequence). The V end was cut by 7 bases, the J end by 6 bases, with 16 bases between. CDR3 coding DNA: TGTGCCAGTACCAGACCCGGGCGGAGTCAGCCCCAGCATTTT. This encodes CASTRPGRSQPQHF.

The J gene is TRBJ1-1, the V gene TRBV4-1, with D possibly TRBD1 on 6 matching bases. Trimming took off 4 bases at V and 4 bases at J, with 13 bases between the two ends. The CDR3 sequence is 14 residues long. Germline lookup yields CDR1 MGHRA and CDR2 YSYEKL. CDR3 protein: CASSPQGVRTEAFF. The CDR3 DNA reads as TGCGCCAGCAGCCCACAGGGAGTGCGCACTGAAGCTTTCTTT.

The V gene is TRBV7-6, the J gene TRBJ2-4; D unclear. CDR3 length: 14 residues. Trimming took 3 bases from V and 2 from J, leaving 8 bases between them. CDR1 and CDR2 from the germline V gene are SGHVS and FNYEAQ. Here the CDR3 DNA reads TGTGCCAGCAGCTTGAGTGGCACCAAAAACATTCAGTACTTC. It codes for CASSLSGTKNIQYF.

This clonotype was seen more than once but under ten times. The chain uses TRBV28 and TRBJ2-7; D unresolved. V was clipped by 8 bases and J by 5 bases, with 16 bases between them. Germline V gene sequence: CDR1 MDHEN, CDR2 SYDVKM. This CDR3 is built from 13 residues. The CDR3 DNA follows: TGTGCCAGCCGAAAAGGGTTTCTCGACGAGCAGTACGTC. It is translated as CASRKGFLDEQYV.

This clonotype was counted at least ten times. The CDR3 DNA reads as TGTGCCAGCAGCTTAGCCCCCAGGTCCTTTGGATATGAGCAGTTCTTC. It yields the protein CASSLAPRSFGYEQFF. V usage is TRBV7-2 and J usage is TRBJ2-1, with unresolved D. Per the germline V gene, CDR1 is SGHTA and CDR2 is FQGNSA. This CDR3 has 16 amino acids. V shed 0 bases and J shed 8 bases, with 17 bases lying between them.

V gene TRBV7-9 combines with J gene TRBJ1-1, with D possibly TRBD1 on 6 matching bases. The length of the CDR3 is 15 residues. V lost 6 bases and J lost 2, with 16 bases in between. CDR1 and CDR2 from the germline V gene are SEHNR and FQNEAQ (reference sequence). In DNA, the CDR3 is TGTGCCAGCAGTGATGGACTACAGGGAAACACTGAAGCTTTCTTT. Translating it yields CASSDGLQGNTEAFF.